This entry is about one T cell receptor (beta chain). The CDR3 is 16 residues long. The germline gives CDR1 MNHNY, CDR2 SVGAGI (reference sequence). V shed 10 bases and J shed 2 bases, with 21 bases lying between them. The source of the sample is a study of blood T cell repertoires in COVID-19. Study-level information: In each case, the material was cDNA or gDNA derived from T cells, B-cell-depleted T cells, or PBMCs.

In the study's own analysis: Reference gene primers were amplified, and this amplification served to estimate nucleated cell counts. Only in-frame clones appear in the TCRdb table, and some are missing; sequencing was by immunoSEQ multiplex PCR. The V and J calls and clone size come from that table; D and trimming were worked out from the DNA. This sample has 200,000 to 250,000 clones, with 88% found just once. Individuals drawn from 24 US areas were roughly 18 to 95 years old. Participant-reported clinical history was the basis for cohort assignment. The rearrangement joins TRBV6-6 to TRBJ1-5; D may be TRBD1 (5 bases). This clonotype was sampled from a woman in her fifties or sixties with acute COVID-19. Sequencing was done on a sample of PBMCs or T cells enriched from blood (not recorded which). CDR3 region: CATWGVSRGGNQPQHF. The DNA for the CDR3 is TGTGCCACTTGGGGGGTTTCCCGGGGGGGCAATCAGCCCCAGCATTTT.